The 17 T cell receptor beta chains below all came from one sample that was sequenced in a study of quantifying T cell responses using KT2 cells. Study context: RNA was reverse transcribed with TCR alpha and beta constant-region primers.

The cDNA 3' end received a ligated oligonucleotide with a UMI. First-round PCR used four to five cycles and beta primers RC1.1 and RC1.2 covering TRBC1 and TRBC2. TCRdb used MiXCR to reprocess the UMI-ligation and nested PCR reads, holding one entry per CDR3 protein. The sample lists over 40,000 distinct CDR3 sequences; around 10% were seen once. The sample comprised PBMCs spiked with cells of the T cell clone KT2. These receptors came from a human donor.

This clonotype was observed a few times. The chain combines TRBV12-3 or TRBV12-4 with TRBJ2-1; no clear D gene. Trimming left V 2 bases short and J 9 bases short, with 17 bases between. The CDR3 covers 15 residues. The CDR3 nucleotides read TGTGCCAGCAGTTTAAGGGCTCGGGTTAGGCGTGAGCAGTTCTTC. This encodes CASSLRARVRREQFF.

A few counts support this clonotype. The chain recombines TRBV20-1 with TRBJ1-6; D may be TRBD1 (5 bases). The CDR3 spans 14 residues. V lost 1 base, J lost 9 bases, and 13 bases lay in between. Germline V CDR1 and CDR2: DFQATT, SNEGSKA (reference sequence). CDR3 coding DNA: TGCAGTGCTAGAGTCTCAGGGCTCAGTTCACCCCTCCACTTT. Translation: CSARVSGLSSPLHF.

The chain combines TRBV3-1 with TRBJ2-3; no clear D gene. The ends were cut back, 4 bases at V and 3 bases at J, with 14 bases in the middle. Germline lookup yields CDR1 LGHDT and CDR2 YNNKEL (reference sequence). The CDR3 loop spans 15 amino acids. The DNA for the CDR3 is TGTGCCAGCAGCCCTCGGGTCGGAGAGACAGATACGCAGTATTTT. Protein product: CASSPRVGETDTQYF.

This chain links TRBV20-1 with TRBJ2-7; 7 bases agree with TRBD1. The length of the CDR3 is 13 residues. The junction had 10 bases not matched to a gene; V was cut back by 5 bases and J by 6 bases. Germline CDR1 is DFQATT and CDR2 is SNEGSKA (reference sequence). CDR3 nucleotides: TGCAGTGCTTTCCCGGGACAGTCTGCCGAGCAGTACTTC. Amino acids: CSAFPGQSAEQYF.

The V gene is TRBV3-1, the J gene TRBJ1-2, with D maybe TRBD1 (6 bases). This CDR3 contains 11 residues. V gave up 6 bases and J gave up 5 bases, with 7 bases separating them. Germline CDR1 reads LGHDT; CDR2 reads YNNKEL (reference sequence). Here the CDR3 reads CASRDRYGYTF. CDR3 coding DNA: TGTGCCAGCAGAGACAGGTATGGCTACACCTTC.

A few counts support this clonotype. The CDR3 here is CAWEFWGRRNEQFF. For the CDR3, the DNA is TGTGCCTGGGAGTTCTGGGGGCGACGCAATGAGCAGTTCTTC. This chain uses TRBV30 with TRBJ2-1, with a weak D call TRBD1 (6 bases). Trimming removed 5 bases at V and 6 bases at J, with 17 bases between. Germline CDR1 GTSNPN, CDR2 SVGIG (reference sequence). CDR3 length: 14 amino acids.

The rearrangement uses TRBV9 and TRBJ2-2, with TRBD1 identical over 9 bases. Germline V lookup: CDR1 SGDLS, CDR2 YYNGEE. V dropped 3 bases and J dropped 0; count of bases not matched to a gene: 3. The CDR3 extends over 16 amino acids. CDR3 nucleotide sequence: TGTGCCAGCAGCGAAACAGGGGGCGCGAACACCGGGGAGCTGTTTTTT. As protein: CASSETGGANTGELFF.

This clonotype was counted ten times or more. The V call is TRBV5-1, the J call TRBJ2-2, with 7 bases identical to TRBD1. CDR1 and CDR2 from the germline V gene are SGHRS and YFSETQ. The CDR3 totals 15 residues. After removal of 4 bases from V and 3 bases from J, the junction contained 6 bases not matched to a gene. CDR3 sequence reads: CASSRGDRDTGELFF. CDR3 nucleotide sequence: TGCGCCAGCAGCAGAGGGGACAGAGACACCGGGGAGCTGTTTTTT.

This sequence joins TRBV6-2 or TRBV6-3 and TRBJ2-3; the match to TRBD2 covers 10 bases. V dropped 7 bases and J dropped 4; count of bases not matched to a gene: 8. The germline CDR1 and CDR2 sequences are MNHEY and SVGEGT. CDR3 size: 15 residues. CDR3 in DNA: TGTGCCAGCAAGAGCGGGGGGGCTTCTGCAGATACGCAGTATTTT. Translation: CASKSGGASADTQYF.

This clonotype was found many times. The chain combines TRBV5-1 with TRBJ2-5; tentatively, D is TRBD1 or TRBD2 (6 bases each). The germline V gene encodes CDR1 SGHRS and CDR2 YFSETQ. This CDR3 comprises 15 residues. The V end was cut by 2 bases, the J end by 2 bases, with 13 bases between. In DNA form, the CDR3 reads TGCGCCAGCAGCTTTTGGGGGGCTTCTCAAGAGACCCAGTACTTC. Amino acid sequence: CASSFWGASQETQYF. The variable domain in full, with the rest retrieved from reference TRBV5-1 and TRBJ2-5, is KAGVTQTPRYLIKTRGQQVTLSCSPISGHRSVSWYQQTPGQGLQFLFEYFSETQRNKGNFPGRFSGRQFSNSRSEMNVSTLELGDSALYLCASSFWGASQETQYFGPGTRLLVL.

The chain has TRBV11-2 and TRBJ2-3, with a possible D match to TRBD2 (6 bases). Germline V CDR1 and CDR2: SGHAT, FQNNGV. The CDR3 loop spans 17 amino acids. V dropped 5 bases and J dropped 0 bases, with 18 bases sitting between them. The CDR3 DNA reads TGTGCCAGCAGCCCAGAGAGGGAGGCTACTAGCACAGATACGCAGTATTTT. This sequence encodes CASSPEREATSTDTQYF.

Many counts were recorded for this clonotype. In nucleotides, the CDR3 is TGTGCCAGCAGCCCTATGGACGGCCCCTACGAGCAGTACTTC. Residues: CASSPMDGPYEQYF. The chain joins TRBV7-8 to TRBJ2-7; no clear D gene. The V gene's germline CDR1 is SGHVS and CDR2 FQNEAQ. The V end lost 5 bases, the J end lost 2 bases, and 13 bases lay between the germline ends. The CDR3 has 14 amino acids.

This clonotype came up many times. This chain's CDR3 is CASSLSTGATGELFF. The CDR3 nucleotides read TGCGCCAGCAGCTTGAGCACAGGGGCCACCGGGGAGCTGTTTTTT. The rearrangement uses TRBV5-1 and TRBJ2-2, with TRBD1 identical over 7 bases. Germline trimming cut 1 base from V and 4 bases from J; bases unmatched to any gene: 4. This CDR3 is built from 15 residues. Germline V gene sequence: CDR1 SGHRS, CDR2 YFSETQ.

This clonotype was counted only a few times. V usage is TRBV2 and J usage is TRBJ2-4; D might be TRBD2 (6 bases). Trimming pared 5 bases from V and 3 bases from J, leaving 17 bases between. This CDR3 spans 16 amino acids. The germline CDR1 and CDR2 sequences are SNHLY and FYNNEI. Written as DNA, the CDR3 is TGTGCCAGCAGTCCCACGGCCCTCGGGGGCAAAAACATTCAGTACTTC. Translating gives CASSPTALGGKNIQYF. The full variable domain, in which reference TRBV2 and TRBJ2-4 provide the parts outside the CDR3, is EPEVTQTPSHQVTQMGQEVILRCVPISNHLYFYWYRQILGQKVEFLVSFYNNEISEKSEIFDDQFSVERPDGSNFTLKIRSTKLEDSAMYFCASSPTALGGKNIQYFGAGTRLSVL.

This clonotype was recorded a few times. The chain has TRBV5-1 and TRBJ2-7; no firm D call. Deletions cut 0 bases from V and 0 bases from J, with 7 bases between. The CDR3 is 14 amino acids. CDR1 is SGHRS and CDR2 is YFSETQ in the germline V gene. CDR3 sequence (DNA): TGCGCCAGCAGCTTGGGTGGGGACTCCTACGAGCAGTACTTC. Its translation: CASSLGGDSYEQYF.

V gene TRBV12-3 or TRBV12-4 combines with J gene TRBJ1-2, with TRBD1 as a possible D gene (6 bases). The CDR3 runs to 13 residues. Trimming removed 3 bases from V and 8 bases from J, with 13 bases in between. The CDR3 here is CASSLRGAKGYTF. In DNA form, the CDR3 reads TGTGCCAGCAGTTTGAGGGGGGCGAAGGGCTACACCTTC.

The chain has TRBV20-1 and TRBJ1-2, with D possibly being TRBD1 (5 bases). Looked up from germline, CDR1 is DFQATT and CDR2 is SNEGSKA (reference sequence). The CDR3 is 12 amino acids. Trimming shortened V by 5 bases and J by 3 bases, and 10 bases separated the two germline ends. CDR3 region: CSAWTPDYGYTF. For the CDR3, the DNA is TGCAGTGCTTGGACACCCGACTATGGCTACACCTTC.